The 27 T cell receptor beta chains given below trace back to one sample, sequenced in a study of cytomegalovirus exposure and HLA in healthy donors. A multiplex PCR was run with 60 Vbeta primers and 13 Jbeta primers. TCRdb keeps only in-frame clones here, not all; method: immunoSEQ multiplex PCR. This table holds tens of thousands of clones, roughly 78% found once. Material for sequencing was PBMCs. The origin of the receptors is a man aged 18 to 30 in good health and CMV-seronegative.

CDR3 nucleotide sequence: TGTGCCAGCAGCCACGGACAGGGGAACCATGAGCAGTTCTTC. Translated, it gives CASSHGQGNHEQFF. V is TRBV11-3 and J is TRBJ2-1; 9 nucleotides line up with TRBD1. Germline V lookup: CDR1 SGHNT, CDR2 YENEEA. V lost 5 bases to trimming and J lost 8 bases; unmatched junction nucleotides: 7. This CDR3 is 14 amino acids long. The whole variable domain, filled in from reference TRBV11-3 and TRBJ2-1, reads EAGVVQSPRYKIIEKKQPVAFWCNPISGHNTLYWYLQNLGQGPELLIRYENEEAVDDSQLPKDRFSAERLKGVDSTLKIQPAELGDSAVYLCASSHGQGNHEQFFGPGTRLTVL.

The chain carries TRBV5-6 and TRBJ2-5, with D unresolved. The DNA end is a closer match to TRBJ2-7, so the J assignment may be wrong. Germline CDR1 and CDR2: SGHDT and YYEEEE. The CDR3 runs to 18 residues. CDR3 sequence: CASSLLKESRRSNYEQYF. Written as DNA, the CDR3 is TGTGCCAGCAGCTTGCTTAAGGAAAGTCGAAGGAGCAACTACGAGCAGTACTTC.

This clone was seen only a few times. The chain's CDR3 is CASSDGGVAYEQYF. For the CDR3, the DNA is TGTGCCAGCAGTGATGGCGGGGTTGCCTACGAGCAGTACTTC. The chain combines TRBV2 with TRBJ2-7; a possible D gene is TRBD2 (6 bases). The CDR3 has 14 amino acids. Germline CDR1 reads SNHLY; CDR2 reads FYNNEI. V was clipped by 3 bases and J by 2 bases, with 11 bases between them.

This clone was seen once. J is TRBJ2-7 and V is TRBV9; D unclear. The J call is doubtful: the DNA matches TRBJ2-1 better. The CDR3 length is 15 residues. Looked up from germline, CDR1 is SGDLS and CDR2 is YYNGEE. CDR3 amino acids: CASSPTTPAFNEQFF. The CDR3 nucleotides are TGTGCCAGCAGCCCGACAACCCCGGCCTTCAATGAGCAGTTCTTC.

The rearrangement joins TRBV4-3 to TRBJ1-1, with 7 bases fitting TRBD1. V shed 1 base and J 5 bases; nucleotides not matched to a gene: 7. This CDR3 is 15 amino acids long. The germline CDR1 and CDR2 sequences are LGHNA and YSLEER. The CDR3 DNA sequence: TGCGCCAGCAGCCAAGTCACAGGGGTAAGGACTGAAGCTTTCTTT. It specifies CASSQVTGVRTEAFF.

The chain links TRBV28 to TRBJ1-6; D is perhaps TRBD1 (6 bases). Trimming pared 3 bases from V and 14 bases from J, leaving 23 bases between. CDR1 and CDR2 (germline): MDHEN, SYDVKM. This CDR3 region has 16 residues. The CDR3 spells CASSLLSPSRGGALHF. In DNA, the CDR3 is TGTGCCAGCAGTTTGCTCTCCCCGTCCCGAGGGGGAGCCCTCCACTTT.

This chain uses TRBV7-9 with TRBJ2-2; 11 nucleotides align to TRBD2. V lost 1 base, J lost 5 bases, and 9 bases stayed unmatched. This CDR3 is 18 amino acids long. Germline V gene sequence: CDR1 SEHNR, CDR2 FQNEAQ (reference sequence). The CDR3 loop is CASSLDRLAGSGTGELFF. In DNA form, the CDR3 reads TGTGCCAGCAGCTTAGATCGACTAGCGGGATCGGGGACCGGGGAGCTGTTTTTT.

The chain recombines TRBV6-5 with TRBJ2-7; the match to TRBD2 covers 9 bases. The CDR3 covers 14 residues. V was clipped by 6 bases and J by 2 bases; unmatched bases: 5. Per the germline V gene, CDR1 is MNHEY and CDR2 is SVGAGI. CDR3 DNA: TGTGCCAGCAGATTAGTAGCGGGGGCCTACGAGCAGTACTTC. It encodes CASRLVAGAYEQYF.

V and J are TRBV4-1 and TRBJ2-7; a weak D match, TRBD1 (5 bases). CDR3 length: 13 amino acids. The germline V gene encodes CDR1 MGHRA and CDR2 YSYEKL. The germline V and J ends were trimmed by 1 base and 5 bases, with 9 bases remaining between them. The CDR3 protein is CASSQVVGDEQYF. The CDR3 DNA is TGCGCCAGCAGCCAAGTGGTAGGGGACGAGCAGTACTTC.

The CDR3 DNA is TGTGCCAGCAGGCAAGGGACAGGGAATCAGCCCCAGCATTTT. Encoded protein: CASRQGTGNQPQHF. The rearrangement joins TRBV28 to TRBJ1-5; TRBD1 matches at 9 bases. Germline CDR1 is MDHEN and CDR2 is SYDVKM. V gave up 6 bases and J gave up 4 bases; unmatched junction bases: 4. The CDR3 runs to 14 residues.

This chain links TRBV6-1 with TRBJ1-1, with 7 nucleotides matching TRBD1. Germline V gene data show CDR1 as MNHNS and CDR2 as SASEGT. Unmatched junction bases numbered 12, after V lost 1 base and J lost 7 bases. This CDR3 has 16 residues. The CDR3 DNA is TGTGCCAGCAGTGAAGAAGGGGGCTGGTTTAGTGGTGAAGCTTTCTTT. This translates into CASSEEGGWFSGEAFF.

The rearrangement joins TRBV6-5 to TRBJ1-6, with D uncertain. The CDR3 spans 15 residues. Trimming took 2 bases from V and 0 from J, leaving 5 bases between them. Germline V gene data show CDR1 as MNHEY and CDR2 as SVGAGI. CDR3 sequence reads: CASSYGGSYNSPLHF. CDR3 DNA: TGTGCCAGCAGTTACGGAGGCTCCTATAATTCACCCCTCCACTTT.

V gene TRBV18 combines with J gene TRBJ2-7; TRBD1 matches at 7 bases. This CDR3 has 13 residues. The germline V gene encodes CDR1 KGHSH and CDR2 LQKENI. The J segment lost 6 bases and the V segment lost 5 bases, leaving 7 bases of the junction unmatched. CDR3 sequence (DNA): TGTGCCAGCTCATTGCGACAGGGTAGCGAGCAGTACTTC. This encodes CASSLRQGSEQYF.

The rearrangement joins TRBV5-8 to TRBJ1-1; the D is unclear. The V and J ends lost 0 bases and 5 bases respectively, with 14 bases between them. Germline lookup yields CDR1 SGHTS and CDR2 YDEGEE. The CDR3 sequence is 15 residues long. The CDR3 nucleotides are TGTGCCAGCAGCTTGGCCGCAGGAGGAAGGACTGAAGCTTTCTTT. This encodes CASSLAAGGRTEAFF.

The chain has TRBV28 and TRBJ2-2, with a possible D match to TRBD2 (6 bases). Germline assignment: CDR1 MDHEN and CDR2 SYDVKM. This CDR3 comprises 16 residues. The V end was cut by 6 bases, the J end by 3 bases, with 17 bases between. The CDR3 sequence is CASREYGGSYTGELFF. In DNA form, the CDR3 reads TGTGCCAGCAGGGAGTACGGGGGATCATACACCGGGGAGCTGTTTTTT.

CDR3 sequence (DNA): TGCGCCAGCAGCATAACAGGGAAAAATAATTCACCCCTCCACTTT. Amino acids: CASSITGKNNSPLHF. V is TRBV5-1 and J is TRBJ1-6; a possible D gene is TRBD1 (6 bases). The CDR3 contains 15 residues. Looked up from germline, CDR1 is SGHRS and CDR2 is YFSETQ. V dropped 4 bases and J dropped 5 bases, with 13 bases sitting between them. Looking up the rest from reference TRBV5-1 and TRBJ1-6 gives the full variable domain: KAGVTQTPRYLIKTRGQQVTLSCSPISGHRSVSWYQQTPGQGLQFLFEYFSETQRNKGNFPGRFSGRQFSNSRSEMNVSTLELGDSALYLCASSITGKNNSPLHFGNGTRLTVT.

The chain joins TRBV4-3 to TRBJ2-7, with 7 bases aligning to TRBD1. This CDR3 region has 16 residues. V gave up 0 bases and J gave up 3 bases; unmatched junction bases: 8. Germline V lookup: CDR1 LGHNA, CDR2 YSLEER. The CDR3 region has the DNA TGCGCCAGCAGCCAAGATGGGAAAGGGGGCTTCTACGAGCAGTACTTC. This translates into CASSQDGKGGFYEQYF.

A note on this clone: One end of the junction is discordant with germline, which a read error may explain. This chain uses TRBV7-9 with TRBJ2-1, with 12 bases lining up with TRBD2. Germline assignment: CDR1 SEHNR and CDR2 FQNEAQ (reference sequence). The CDR3 loop spans 16 amino acids. The CDR3 loop reads CSSSLEGLAGSDEQFF. The CDR3 nucleotides are TGTTCCAGCAGCTTAGAAGGACTAGCGGGAAGCGATGAGCAGTTCTTC.

This CDR3 is CASSFPGLGLETQYF. In DNA form, the CDR3 reads TGTGCCAGCAGTTTTCCGGGACTAGGGCTGGAGACCCAGTACTTC. This chain uses TRBV6-6 with TRBJ2-5; 8 bases are a match to TRBD2. The CDR3 is 15 amino acids. J was trimmed by 5 bases and V by 4 bases; bases with no gene match: 9. Germline V gene data show CDR1 as MNHNY and CDR2 as SVGAGI (reference sequence).

The sample holds one count of this clone. The chain recombines TRBV18 with TRBJ1-1; a weak D match, TRBD1 (5 bases). Trimming shortened V by 6 bases and J by 0 bases, and 14 bases separated the two germline ends. From germline, CDR1 is KGHSH and CDR2 LQKENI. The CDR3 spans 15 residues. CDR3 loop: CASSQGPAVNTEAFF. As DNA, the CDR3 is TGTGCCAGCTCCCAGGGCCCAGCAGTGAACACTGAAGCTTTCTTT.

The rearrangement uses TRBV18 and TRBJ2-6; D might be TRBD2 (6 bases). The CDR3 length is 17 residues. V lost 4 bases and J 0 bases, leaving 13 bases between the germline ends. Germline V gene sequence: CDR1 KGHSH, CDR2 LQKENI. DNA for the CDR3: TGTGCCAGCTCACAGATACGGGAGAGCTCTGGGGCCAACGTCCTGACTTTC. Translation: CASSQIRESSGANVLTF.

The rearrangement links TRBV28 to TRBJ2-7; 7 bases are a match to TRBD1. Germline V lookup: CDR1 MDHEN, CDR2 SYDVKM. The length of the CDR3 is 13 residues. Germline trimming cut 7 bases from V and 2 bases from J; bases unmatched to any gene: 5. For the CDR3, the DNA is TGTGCCAGCAATCCGGGACAGACCTACGAGCAGTACTTC. Its translation is CASNPGQTYEQYF.

The chain recombines TRBV15 with TRBJ1-1; the match to TRBD1 covers 7 bases. The V segment lost 0 bases and the J segment 6 bases; nucleotides outside the gene matches: 7. CDR1 and CDR2 (germline): LNHNV, YYDKDF (reference sequence). This CDR3 has 15 residues. CDR3 loop: CATSRDDRVRSEAFF. The CDR3 nucleotides read TGTGCCACCAGCAGAGATGACAGGGTACGGTCTGAAGCTTTCTTT.

This clone has only a few counts. The V call is TRBV5-1, the J call TRBJ2-3, with D perhaps matching TRBD1 (6 bases). The V and J ends lost 0 bases and 3 bases respectively, with 8 bases between them. The CDR3 contains 14 residues. CDR1 SGHRS and CDR2 YFSETQ come from the germline V gene. DNA of the CDR3: TGCGCCAGCAGCTTGGCCCAGGGGACAGATACGCAGTATTTT. It encodes CASSLAQGTDTQYF. The full variable domain, with the rest looked up from reference TRBV5-1 and TRBJ2-3, is KAGVTQTPRYLIKTRGQQVTLSCSPISGHRSVSWYQQTPGQGLQFLFEYFSETQRNKGNFPGRFSGRQFSNSRSEMNVSTLELGDSALYLCASSLAQGTDTQYFGPGTRLTVL.

CDR3 loop: CASSLLASGANVLTF. CDR3 bases: TGTGCCAGCAGCTTGTTGGCCTCTGGGGCCAACGTCCTGACTTTC. The genes are TRBV5-8 and TRBJ2-6; no reliable D call. With 1 base removed from V and 0 bases from J, the gap between germline ends came to 5 bases. CDR1 is SGHTS and CDR2 is YDEGEE in the germline V gene. The CDR3 consists of 15 residues.

The chain employs TRBV30 and TRBJ2-3; D may be TRBD2 (6 bases). Deletions cut 0 bases from V and 1 base from J, with 8 bases between. CDR1 and CDR2 (germline): GTSNPN, SVGIG (reference sequence). The CDR3 loop spans 14 amino acids. DNA for the CDR3: TGTGCCTGGAGTGTACGGAGGGGCACAGATACGCAGTATTTT. Translation gives CAWSVRRGTDTQYF.

This rearrangement joins TRBV7-9 to TRBJ1-1; D is undetermined. Germline V gene lookup returns CDR1 SEHNR and CDR2 FQNEAQ (reference sequence). Trimming took off 0 bases at V and 5 bases at J, with 10 bases between the two ends. This CDR3 has 14 amino acids. The CDR3 is CASSLAGWRTEAFF. Here the CDR3 DNA reads TGTGCCAGCAGCTTAGCAGGGTGGAGGACTGAAGCTTTCTTT.